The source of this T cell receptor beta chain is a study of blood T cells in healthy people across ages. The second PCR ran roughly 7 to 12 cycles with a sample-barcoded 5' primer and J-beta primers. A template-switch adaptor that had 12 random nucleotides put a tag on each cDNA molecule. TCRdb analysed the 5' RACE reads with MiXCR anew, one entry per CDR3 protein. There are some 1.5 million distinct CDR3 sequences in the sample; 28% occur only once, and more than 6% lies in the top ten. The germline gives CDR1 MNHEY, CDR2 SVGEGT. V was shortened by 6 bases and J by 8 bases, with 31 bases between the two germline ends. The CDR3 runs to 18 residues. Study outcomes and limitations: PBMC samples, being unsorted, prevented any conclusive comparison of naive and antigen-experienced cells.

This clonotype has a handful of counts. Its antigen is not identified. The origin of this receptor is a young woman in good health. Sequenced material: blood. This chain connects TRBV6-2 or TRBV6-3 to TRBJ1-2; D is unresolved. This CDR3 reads CASSTPPLSTVTRRGYTF. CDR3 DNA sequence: TGTGCCAGCAGCACTCCACCACTCTCAACGGTAACGAGGCGAGGCTACACCTTC.